Listed here are 11 T cell receptor beta chains from one sample, sequenced in a study of blood T cell repertoires in COVID-19 (dated by TCRdb to 2018 to 2021). Receptor amplification or capture employed the immunoSEQ multiplex PCR assay. TCRdb stores this immuneACCESS table with in-frame sequences only. Part of the clones is absent; in the studies checked, under half of the shortfall reflects unresolved V genes, and no reason is known for the rest. The sample table contains hundreds of thousands of clones; only one count was recorded for 88% of them. The ten largest clones add up to around 0.8% of the sample. Sample: peripheral blood. These receptors all come from a woman in her thirties with acute or convalescent COVID-19.

This clone turned up a few times. The chain has TRBV10-3 and TRBJ2-2, with 12 bases fitting TRBD1. After removal of 9 bases from V and 6 bases from J, the junction contained 5 bases not matched to a gene. The CDR3 has 14 residues. In germline, CDR1 is ENHRY, CDR2 SYGVKD. CDR3 DNA sequence: TGTGCCATGGGGACAGGGGGCGATTCCGGGGAGCTGTTTTTT. The encoded protein is CAMGTGGDSGELFF.

In its sample, this clone was seen once. This rearrangement joins TRBV7-3 to TRBJ2-1; 9 nucleotides match TRBD2. After removal of 1 base from V and 6 bases from J, the junction contained 7 bases not matched to a gene. This CDR3 comprises 16 residues. CDR1 and CDR2 (germline): SGHTA, FQGTGA. CDR3: CASSLKAGGPGNEQFF. CDR3 bases: TGTGCCAGCAGCTTAAAGGCGGGAGGGCCTGGCAATGAGCAGTTCTTC.

V usage is TRBV5-1 and J usage is TRBJ2-1; D is undetermined. Looked up from germline, CDR1 is SGHRS and CDR2 is YFSETQ. V dropped 1 base and J dropped 8 bases, with 4 bases sitting between them. The CDR3 consists of 11 residues. In DNA, the CDR3 is TGCGCCAGCAGCTTGTTCGATGAGCAGTTCTTC. Encoded protein: CASSLFDEQFF.

This chain connects TRBV29-1 to TRBJ2-1; D might be TRBD2 (6 bases). Trimming took 0 bases from V and 5 from J, leaving 17 bases between them. Germline values: CDR1 SQVTM, CDR2 ANQGSEA. The CDR3 is 16 residues long. CDR3 protein: CSVEDLWGSGHNEQFF. The CDR3 nucleotides are TGCAGCGTTGAAGATCTTTGGGGTAGCGGACACAATGAGCAGTTCTTC.

This clone appeared a few times. The chain recombines TRBV30 with TRBJ2-1, with TRBD2 matching 11 bases. V dropped 1 base and J dropped 11; count of bases not matched to a gene: 16. This CDR3 has 17 residues. The V gene's germline CDR1 is GTSNPN and CDR2 SVGIG (reference sequence). The CDR3 protein is CAWSAPGLADTAAKQFF. CDR3 nucleotides: TGTGCCTGGAGTGCTCCGGGACTAGCGGACACCGCGGCGAAGCAGTTCTTC.

The chain uses TRBV11-3 and TRBJ2-7; D is ambiguous. From germline, CDR1 is SGHNT and CDR2 YENEEA. This CDR3 region has 15 residues. The V end was cut by 5 bases, the J end by 0 bases, with 14 bases between. The CDR3 spells CASSLRSANSYEQYF. The CDR3 region has the DNA TGTGCCAGCAGCCTAAGGAGCGCGAACTCCTACGAGCAGTACTTC.

The CDR3 DNA reads TGTGCTAGTGGTTTGGTACTGGGGACAGGGGGCGGCGAGACCCAGTACTTC. Translation: CASGLVLGTGGGETQYF. V is TRBV12-5 and J is TRBJ2-5, with 12 positions matching TRBD1. The CDR3 has 17 amino acids. Per germline, CDR1 LGHNT and CDR2 FRNRAP. Germline trimming cut 0 bases from V and 5 bases from J; bases unmatched to any gene: 7.

The chain couples TRBV11-2 to TRBJ2-3; tentatively, D is TRBD2 (5 bases). The germline gives CDR1 SGHAT, CDR2 FQNNGV. This CDR3 is built from 18 residues. Trimming shortened V by 2 bases and J by 3 bases, and 21 bases separated the two germline ends. The CDR3 DNA reads as TGTGCCAGCAGCTTATACTATTCGGCGGGCGTTGGGACAGATACGCAGTATTTT. This translates into CASSLYYSAGVGTDTQYF.

The chain has TRBV6-2 or TRBV6-3 and TRBJ2-5, with 8 bases identical to TRBD2. From germline, CDR1 is MNHEY and CDR2 SVGEGT. The CDR3 loop spans 14 amino acids. The junction had 7 bases not matched to a gene; V was cut back by 5 bases and J by 5 bases. CDR3 protein: CASSNGRAMETQYF. In nucleotides, the CDR3 is TGTGCCAGCAGTAACGGGAGGGCCATGGAGACCCAGTACTTC.

This chain uses TRBV2 with TRBJ2-2; 7 nucleotides align to TRBD2. Germline-derived CDR1 and CDR2 are SNHLY and FYNNEI. The CDR3 contains 15 residues. With 6 bases clipped from V and 4 bases from J, the junction kept 8 bases outside the gene matches. CDR3: CASRRGGAGTGELFF. The CDR3 DNA is TGTGCCAGCAGGAGGGGAGGGGCGGGCACCGGGGAGCTGTTTTTT.

The chain employs TRBV4-1 and TRBJ1-4; TRBD1 agrees at 8 bases. J lost 6 bases, V lost 4 bases, and 10 bases had no gene match. Germline loops: CDR1 MGHRA, CDR2 YSYEKL. The CDR3 sequence is 16 residues long. The CDR3 region is CASSPRFETGDEKLFF. The CDR3 DNA reads as TGCGCCAGCAGCCCCAGGTTCGAGACAGGGGATGAAAAACTGTTTTTT.